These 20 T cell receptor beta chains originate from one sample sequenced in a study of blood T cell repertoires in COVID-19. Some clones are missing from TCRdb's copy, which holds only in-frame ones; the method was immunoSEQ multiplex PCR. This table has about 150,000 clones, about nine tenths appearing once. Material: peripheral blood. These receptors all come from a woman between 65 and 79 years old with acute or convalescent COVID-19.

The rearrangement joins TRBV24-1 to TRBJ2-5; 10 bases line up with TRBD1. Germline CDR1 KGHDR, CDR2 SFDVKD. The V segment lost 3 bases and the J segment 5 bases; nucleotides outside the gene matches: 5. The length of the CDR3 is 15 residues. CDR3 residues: CATSDPGTGVETQYF. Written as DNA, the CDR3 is TGTGCCACCAGTGATCCCGGGACAGGGGTTGAGACCCAGTACTTC.

The CDR3 spells CSVQGTNMNTEAFF. The CDR3 coding sequence is TGCAGCGTTCAAGGGACTAATATGAACACTGAAGCTTTCTTT. The V gene is TRBV29-1, the J gene TRBJ1-1; the D gene is possibly TRBD1 (5 bases). The germline gives CDR1 SQVTM, CDR2 ANQGSEA. Trimming left V 5 bases short and J 0 bases short, with 13 bases between. There are 14 residues in the CDR3.

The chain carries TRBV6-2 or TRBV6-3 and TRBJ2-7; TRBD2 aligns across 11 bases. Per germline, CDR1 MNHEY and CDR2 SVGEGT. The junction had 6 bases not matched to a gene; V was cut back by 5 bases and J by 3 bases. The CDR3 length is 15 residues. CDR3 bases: TGTGCCAGCAGTCGCGGGACTAGCGGTTTCTACGAGCAGTACTTC. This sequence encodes CASSRGTSGFYEQYF.

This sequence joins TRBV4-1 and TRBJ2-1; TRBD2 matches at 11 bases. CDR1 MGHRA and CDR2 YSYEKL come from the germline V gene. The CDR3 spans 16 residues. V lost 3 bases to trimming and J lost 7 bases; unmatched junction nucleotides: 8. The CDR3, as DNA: TGCGCCAGCAGCCATGAAAATAGCGGGGGGGCAAATGAGCAGTTCTTC. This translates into CASSHENSGGANEQFF.

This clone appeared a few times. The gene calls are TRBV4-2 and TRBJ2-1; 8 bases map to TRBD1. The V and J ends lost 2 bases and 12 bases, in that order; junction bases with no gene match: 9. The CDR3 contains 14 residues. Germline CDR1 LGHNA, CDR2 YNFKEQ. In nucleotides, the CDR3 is TGTGCCAGCAGCCAACTCGGGACAGGTATATGGCAGTTCTTC. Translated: CASSQLGTGIWQFF.

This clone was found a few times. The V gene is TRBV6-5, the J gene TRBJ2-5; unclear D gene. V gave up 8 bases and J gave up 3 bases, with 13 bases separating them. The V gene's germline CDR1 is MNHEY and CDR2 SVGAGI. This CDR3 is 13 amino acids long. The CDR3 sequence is CASCWSLKETQYF. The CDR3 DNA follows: TGTGCCAGCTGTTGGAGCCTCAAAGAGACCCAGTACTTC.

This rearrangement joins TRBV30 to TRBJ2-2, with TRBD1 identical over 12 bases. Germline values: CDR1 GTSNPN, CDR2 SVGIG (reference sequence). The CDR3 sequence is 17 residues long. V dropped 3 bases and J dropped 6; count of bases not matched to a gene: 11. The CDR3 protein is CAWSPGGQGARSGELFF. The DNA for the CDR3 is TGTGCCTGGAGCCCCGGGGGACAGGGGGCTAGATCCGGGGAGCTGTTTTTT. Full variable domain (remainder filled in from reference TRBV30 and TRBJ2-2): SQTIHQWPATLVQPVGSPLSLECTVEGTSNPNLYWYRQAAGRGLQLLFYSVGIGQISSEVPQNLSASRPQDRQFILSSKKLLLSDSGFYLCAWSPGGQGARSGELFFGEGSRLTVL.

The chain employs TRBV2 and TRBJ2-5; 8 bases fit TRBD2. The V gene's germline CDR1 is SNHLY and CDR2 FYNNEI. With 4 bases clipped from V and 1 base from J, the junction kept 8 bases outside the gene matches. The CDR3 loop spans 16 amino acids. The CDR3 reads CASSGLGTRTQETQYF. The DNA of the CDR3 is TGTGCCAGCAGTGGGCTCGGGACTAGAACCCAAGAGACCCAGTACTTC.

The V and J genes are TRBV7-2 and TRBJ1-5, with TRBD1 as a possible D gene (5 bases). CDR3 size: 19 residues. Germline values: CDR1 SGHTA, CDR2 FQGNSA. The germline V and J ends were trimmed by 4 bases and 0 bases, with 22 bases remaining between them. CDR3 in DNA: TGTGCCAGCAGCTCCCTTTGGCAGGGAACCCTATATAGCAATCAGCCCCAGCATTTT. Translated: CASSSLWQGTLYSNQPQHF.

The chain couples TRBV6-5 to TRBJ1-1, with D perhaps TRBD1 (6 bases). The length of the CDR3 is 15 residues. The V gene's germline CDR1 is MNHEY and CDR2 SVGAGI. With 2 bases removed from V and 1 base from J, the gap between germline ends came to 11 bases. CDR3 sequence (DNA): TGTGCCAGCAGTTACGGCGCCAGGGGGAACACTGAAGCTTTCTTT. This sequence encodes CASSYGARGNTEAFF.

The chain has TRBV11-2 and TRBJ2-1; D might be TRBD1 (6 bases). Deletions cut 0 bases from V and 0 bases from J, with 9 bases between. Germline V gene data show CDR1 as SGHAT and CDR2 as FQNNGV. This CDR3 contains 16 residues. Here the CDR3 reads CASSLDLGGSYNEQFF. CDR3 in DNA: TGTGCCAGCAGCTTAGATCTAGGGGGCTCCTACAATGAGCAGTTCTTC.

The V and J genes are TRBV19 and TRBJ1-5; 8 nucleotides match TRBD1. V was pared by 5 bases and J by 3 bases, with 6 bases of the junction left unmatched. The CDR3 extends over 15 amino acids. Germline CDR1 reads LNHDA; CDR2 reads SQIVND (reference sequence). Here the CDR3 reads CASSRQGSNNQPQHF. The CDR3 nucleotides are TGTGCCAGTAGTCGACAGGGGTCTAACAATCAGCCCCAGCATTTT.

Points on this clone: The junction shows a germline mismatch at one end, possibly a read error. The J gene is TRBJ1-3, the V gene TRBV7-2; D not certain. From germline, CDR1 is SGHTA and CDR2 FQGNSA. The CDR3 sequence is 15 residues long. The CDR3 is CASSLDTAGGNTIYF. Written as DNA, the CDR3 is TGTGCCAGCAGTTTAGATACTGCGGGTGGAAACACCATATATTTT.

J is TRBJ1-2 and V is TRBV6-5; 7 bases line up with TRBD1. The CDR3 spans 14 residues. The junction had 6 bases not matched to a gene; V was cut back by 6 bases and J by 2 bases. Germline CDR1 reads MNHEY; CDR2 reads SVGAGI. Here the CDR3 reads CASRRQGSNYGYTF. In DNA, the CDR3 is TGTGCCAGCAGAAGACAGGGCTCAAACTATGGCTACACCTTC.

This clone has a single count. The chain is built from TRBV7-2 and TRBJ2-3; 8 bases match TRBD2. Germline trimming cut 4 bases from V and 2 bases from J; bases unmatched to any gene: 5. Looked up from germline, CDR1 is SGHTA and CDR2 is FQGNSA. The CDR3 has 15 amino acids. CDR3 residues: CASSSLAGNTDTQYF. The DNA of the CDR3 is TGTGCCAGCAGCTCCTTAGCGGGGAACACAGATACGCAGTATTTT.

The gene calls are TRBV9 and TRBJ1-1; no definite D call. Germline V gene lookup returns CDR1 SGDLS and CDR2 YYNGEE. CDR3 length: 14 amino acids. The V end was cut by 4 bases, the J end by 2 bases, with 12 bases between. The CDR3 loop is CASSPQSVNTEAFF. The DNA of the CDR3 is TGTGCCAGCAGCCCCCAAAGCGTAAACACTGAAGCTTTCTTT.

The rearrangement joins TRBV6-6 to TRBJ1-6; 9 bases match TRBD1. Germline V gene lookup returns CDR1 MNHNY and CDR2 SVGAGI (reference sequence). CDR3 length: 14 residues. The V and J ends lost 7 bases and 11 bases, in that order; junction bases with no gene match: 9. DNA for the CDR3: TGTGCCAGCATCCGAAAACAGGGGGCCCCACCCCTCCACTTT. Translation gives CASIRKQGAPPLHF.

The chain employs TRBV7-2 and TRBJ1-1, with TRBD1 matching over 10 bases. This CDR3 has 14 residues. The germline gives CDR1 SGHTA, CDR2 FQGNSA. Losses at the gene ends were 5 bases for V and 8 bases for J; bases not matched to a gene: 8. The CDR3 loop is CASSDPDRGREAFF. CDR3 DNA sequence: TGTGCCAGCAGCGATCCTGACAGGGGGCGGGAAGCTTTCTTT.

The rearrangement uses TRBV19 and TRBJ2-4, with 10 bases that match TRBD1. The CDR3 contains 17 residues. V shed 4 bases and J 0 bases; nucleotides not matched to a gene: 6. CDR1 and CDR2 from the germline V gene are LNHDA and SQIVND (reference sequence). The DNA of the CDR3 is TGTGCCAGTAGTAGAGGGACAGGGGACCTAGCCAAAAACATTCAGTACTTC. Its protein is CASSRGTGDLAKNIQYF.

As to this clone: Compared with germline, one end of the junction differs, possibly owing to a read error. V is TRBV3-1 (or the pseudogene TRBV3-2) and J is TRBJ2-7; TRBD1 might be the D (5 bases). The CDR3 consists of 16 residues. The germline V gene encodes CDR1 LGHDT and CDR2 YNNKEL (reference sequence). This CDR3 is CASNQRTLGKSYEQYF. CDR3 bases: TGTGCCAGCAACCAAAGGACATTAGGTAAATCCTACGAGCAGTACTTC.